These 2 T cell receptor beta chains were sequenced from one sample in a study of blood T cell repertoires in COVID-19. Sequencing was performed with immunoSEQ multiplex PCR; in TCRdb, only in-frame clones are kept and a portion is missing. The table lists approximately 220,000 clones, around 82% of them singletons, with about 4.8% in the top ten. Sequencing input: PBMCs or T cells enriched from blood (not recorded which). Every receptor here comes from a woman between 45 and 60 years old who had been exposed to COVID-19.

This sequence joins TRBV14 and TRBJ2-1, with TRBD1 matching over 8 bases. Germline loops: CDR1 SGHDN, CDR2 FVKESK. The CDR3 has 15 residues. The ends lost 4 bases at V and 1 base at J; junction bases unmatched: 3. The CDR3 DNA follows: TGTGCCAGCAGCCCAGGGGGCTTTTCCTACAATGAGCAGTTCTTC. This translates into CASSPGGFSYNEQFF.

Of note for this clone: It is unclear where the CDR3 begins or ends on the DNA, so no DNA is shown, and the CDR3 is as TCRdb lists it. This rearrangement joins TRBV10-1 to TRBJ1-1; the table names TRBD1, a call not compared with the DNA. CDR1 and CDR2 (germline): WNHNN, SYGVQD (reference sequence). A total of 18 residues make up the CDR3, ends included. The CDR3 loop reads CASSDFGAGTGLNTEAFF.